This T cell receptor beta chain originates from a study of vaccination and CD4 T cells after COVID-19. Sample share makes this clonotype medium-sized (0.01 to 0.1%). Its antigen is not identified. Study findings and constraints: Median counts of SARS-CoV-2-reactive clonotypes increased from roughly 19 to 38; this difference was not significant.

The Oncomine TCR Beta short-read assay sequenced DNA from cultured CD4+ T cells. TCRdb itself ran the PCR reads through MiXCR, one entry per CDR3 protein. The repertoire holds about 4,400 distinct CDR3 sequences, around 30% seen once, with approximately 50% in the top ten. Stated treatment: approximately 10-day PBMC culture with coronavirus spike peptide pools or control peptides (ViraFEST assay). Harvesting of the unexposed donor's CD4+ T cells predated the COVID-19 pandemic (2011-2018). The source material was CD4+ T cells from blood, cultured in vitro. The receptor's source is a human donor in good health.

CDR3 coding DNA: TGTGCCAGCAGTGTGGTTGAGCGTCAGGGAACCTATGGCTACACCTTC. Translation: CASSVVERQGTYGYTF. The chain uses TRBV6-1 and TRBJ1-2, with TRBD1 as a possible D gene (5 bases). The CDR3 totals 16 residues. Germline V lookup: CDR1 MNHNS, CDR2 SASEGT. V was cut by 4 bases and J by 4 bases, with 19 bases left in between.